This T cell receptor (beta chain) was identified in a study of T cells after yellow fever vaccination. A single record per CDR3 protein comes from TCRdb applying MiXCR to the 5' RACE reads. The repertoire holds 600,000 to 750,000 distinct CDR3 sequences, with 9% to 15% as singletons. With 6 bases clipped from V and 6 bases from J, the junction kept 10 bases outside the gene matches. This CDR3 spans 15 amino acids. The specimen was PBMCs, collected on the day of the yellow fever booster vaccination. The J gene is TRBJ2-3, the V gene TRBV12-3 or TRBV12-4; 9 positions match TRBD1. The clonotype was recovered from a man aged 25-45 years who received the YFV17D yellow fever vaccine. CDR3 loop: CASSRGQGTRDTQYF. In DNA form, the CDR3 reads TGTGCCAGCAGCCGAGGACAGGGGACTCGGGATACGCAGTATTTT.